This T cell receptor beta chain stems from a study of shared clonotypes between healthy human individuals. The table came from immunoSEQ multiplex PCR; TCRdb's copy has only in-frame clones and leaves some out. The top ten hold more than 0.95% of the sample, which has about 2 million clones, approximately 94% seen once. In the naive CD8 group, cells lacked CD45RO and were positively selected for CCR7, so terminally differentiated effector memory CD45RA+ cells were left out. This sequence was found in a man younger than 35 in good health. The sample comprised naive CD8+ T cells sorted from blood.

The CDR3 protein is CASSEGGGGHNYGYTF. For the CDR3, the DNA is TGTGCCAGCAGTGAAGGAGGGGGGGGGCATAACTATGGCTACACCTTC. V is TRBV6-1 and J is TRBJ1-2; tentatively, D is TRBD1 (6 bases). V lost 1 base to trimming and J lost 1 base, with 13 bases between them. The germline V gene has CDR1 MNHNS and CDR2 SASEGT. This CDR3 comprises 16 residues.